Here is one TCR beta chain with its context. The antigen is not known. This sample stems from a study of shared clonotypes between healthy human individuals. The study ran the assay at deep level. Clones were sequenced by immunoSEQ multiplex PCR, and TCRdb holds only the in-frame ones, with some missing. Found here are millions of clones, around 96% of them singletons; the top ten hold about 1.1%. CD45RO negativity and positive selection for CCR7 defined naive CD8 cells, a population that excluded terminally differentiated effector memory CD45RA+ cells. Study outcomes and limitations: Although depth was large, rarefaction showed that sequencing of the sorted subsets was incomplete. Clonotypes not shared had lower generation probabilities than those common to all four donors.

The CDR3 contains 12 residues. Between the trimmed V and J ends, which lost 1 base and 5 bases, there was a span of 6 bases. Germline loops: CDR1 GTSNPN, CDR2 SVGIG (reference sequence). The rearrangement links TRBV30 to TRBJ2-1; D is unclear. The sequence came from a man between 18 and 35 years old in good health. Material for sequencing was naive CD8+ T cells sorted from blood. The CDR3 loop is CAWSGFDNEQFF. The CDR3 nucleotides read TGTGCCTGGAGTGGTTTCGACAATGAGCAGTTCTTC.